The 21 T cell receptor beta chains in this list originate from one sample, sequenced in a study of human T cells and chemical hapten exposure. TCRdb re-called the RACE reads through MiXCR, storing one row per CDR3 protein. The table lists roughly 200,000 distinct CDR3 sequences, 24% of them singletons. This sample's time point: patch test 3, about 24 weeks after DPC sensitization. The treatment is: therapeutic diphenylcyclopropenone sensitization with weekly scalp DPC. The sample consisted of whole blood, taken in connection with sensitization to the hapten diphenylcyclopropenone (DPC). Source of these receptors: a woman in her thirties or forties with alopecia areata. Some clones in this sample may be carry-over from other donors' samples.

The rearrangement links TRBV27 to TRBJ2-7; unclear D gene. Trimming removed 2 bases at V and 2 bases at J, with 13 bases between. This CDR3 is built from 15 residues. Looked up from germline, CDR1 is MNHEY and CDR2 is SMNVEV (reference sequence). CDR3 sequence reads: CASSLTVFGTYEQYF. The CDR3 DNA follows: TGTGCCAGCAGTTTAACAGTTTTCGGTACCTACGAGCAGTACTTC.

V and J are TRBV29-1 and TRBJ2-3; the D gene is possibly TRBD2 (6 bases). Trimming removed 7 bases from V and 8 bases from J, with 22 bases in between. Germline V gene data show CDR1 as SQVTM and CDR2 as ANQGSEA. The CDR3 consists of 14 residues. The CDR3 nucleotides read TGCAGCGCTCATGGGGGGAGTAATAGCGGTACGCAGTATTTT. As protein: CSAHGGSNSGTQYF.

The V call is TRBV12-3 or TRBV12-4, the J call TRBJ2-5; D uncertain. The ends were cut back, 3 bases at V and 2 bases at J, with 13 bases in the middle. This CDR3 contains 15 residues. The CDR3 DNA follows: TGTGCCAGCAGTTTGAAGGGATCCCGTCAAGAGACCCAGTACTTC. Translation gives CASSLKGSRQETQYF.

V is TRBV29-1 and J is TRBJ2-7; D may be TRBD1 (5 bases). Germline V CDR1 and CDR2: SQVTM, ANQGSEA. This CDR3 is built from 13 residues. The germline V and J ends were trimmed by 0 bases and 5 bases, with 11 bases remaining between them. The DNA of the CDR3 is TGCAGCGTTGAAGAGGGGCCCACGGACGAGCAGTACTTC. It codes for CSVEEGPTDEQYF.

The V and J genes are TRBV5-1 and TRBJ2-3; D not certain. Germline V lookup: CDR1 SGHRS, CDR2 YFSETQ. The V and J ends lost 0 bases and 1 base respectively, with 12 bases between them. This CDR3 has 16 residues. The CDR3 sequence: CASSLEALSGTDTQYF. The CDR3 nucleotides read TGCGCCAGCAGCTTGGAAGCTCTCTCTGGCACAGATACGCAGTATTTT. Combining the CDR3 with reference TRBV5-1 and TRBJ2-3 gives the whole variable domain KAGVTQTPRYLIKTRGQQVTLSCSPISGHRSVSWYQQTPGQGLQFLFEYFSETQRNKGNFPGRFSGRQFSNSRSEMNVSTLELGDSALYLCASSLEALSGTDTQYFGPGTRLTVL.

This chain joins TRBV5-1 and TRBJ2-3; 7 bases agree with TRBD1. CDR3 length: 15 amino acids. After removal of 3 bases from V and 2 bases from J, the junction contained 6 bases not matched to a gene. Germline values: CDR1 SGHRS, CDR2 YFSETQ. Here the CDR3 DNA reads TGCGCCAGCAGCTCCTCTGGGACAGCCACAGATACGCAGTATTTT. Translating it yields CASSSSGTATDTQYF.

This clonotype was seen a handful of times. The chain couples TRBV28 to TRBJ2-7, with a possible D match to TRBD1 (6 bases). Trimming took off 3 bases at V and 3 bases at J, with 12 bases between the two ends. Germline CDR1 MDHEN, CDR2 SYDVKM. CDR3 size: 14 residues. CDR3 region: CASSFLGTSYEQYF. The CDR3 bases are TGTGCCAGCAGTTTTCTAGGGACAAGCTACGAGCAGTACTTC.

CDR3 in amino acids: CSASLAGWAYEQYF. In nucleotides, the CDR3 is TGCAGTGCTAGTCTAGCGGGATGGGCCTACGAGCAGTACTTC. J is TRBJ2-7 and V is TRBV20-1, with 9 bases that match TRBD2. Germline V gives CDR1 DFQATT, CDR2 SNEGSKA (reference sequence). Trimming removed 3 bases from V and 2 bases from J; junction bases left unmatched: 5. This CDR3 has 14 residues.

This clonotype was seen only a few times. The chain has TRBV4-1 and TRBJ1-2; TRBD1 matches 7 bases. This CDR3 is 13 amino acids long. The J segment lost 7 bases and the V segment lost 3 bases, leaving 5 bases of the junction unmatched. The germline V gene encodes CDR1 MGHRA and CDR2 YSYEKL. CDR3 sequence (DNA): TGCGCCAGCAGCCACACACCAGGGGGTGGCTACACCTTC. Encoded protein: CASSHTPGGGYTF.

The chain joins TRBV6-2 or TRBV6-3 to TRBJ2-7; 11 nucleotides match TRBD2. The germline V gene encodes CDR1 MNHEY and CDR2 SVGEGT. The CDR3 is 16 residues long. After removal of 6 bases from V and 4 bases from J, the junction contained 11 bases not matched to a gene. CDR3 protein: CASSPLGTSGRYEQYF. The CDR3, as DNA: TGTGCCAGCAGCCCTCTGGGGACTAGCGGCCGGTACGAGCAGTACTTC.

The gene calls are TRBV6-4 and TRBJ1-1; no clear D gene. Trimming left V 0 bases short and J 7 bases short, with 12 bases between. In germline, CDR1 is MRHNA, CDR2 SNTAGT. The CDR3 consists of 14 residues. CDR3 in amino acids: CASSDSIGLGEAFF. CDR3 nucleotides: TGTGCCAGCAGTGACTCAATTGGACTGGGTGAAGCTTTCTTT.

This clonotype was counted many times. This rearrangement joins TRBV19 to TRBJ2-1, with 8 bases matching TRBD2. In germline, CDR1 is LNHDA, CDR2 SQIVND (reference sequence). The CDR3 contains 14 residues. The V segment lost 6 bases and the J segment 1 base; nucleotides outside the gene matches: 2. CDR3 nucleotide sequence: TGTGCCAGTAGCCCTAGCGGGTCCTACAATGAGCAGTTCTTC. Translation: CASSPSGSYNEQFF.

The chain joins TRBV12-3 or TRBV12-4 to TRBJ2-3; no firm D call. CDR3 length equals 14 residues. V was clipped by 6 bases and J by 2 bases, with 12 bases between them. Here the CDR3 DNA reads TGTGCCAGCAGAAGGGCGGTATACACAGATACGCAGTATTTT. It codes for CASRRAVYTDTQYF.

This clonotype has ten or more counts. This rearrangement joins TRBV30 to TRBJ2-1; 11 bases are a match to TRBD2. The CDR3 loop spans 15 amino acids. CDR1 and CDR2 (germline): GTSNPN, SVGIG (reference sequence). With V trimmed by 4 bases and J by 4 bases, 6 bases remained unmatched. The CDR3 region is CAWTRGTSGYNEQFF. CDR3 in DNA: TGTGCCTGGACTCGTGGGACTAGCGGATACAATGAGCAGTTCTTC.

This chain connects TRBV7-9 to TRBJ2-3; no reliable D call. Looked up from germline, CDR1 is SEHNR and CDR2 is FQNEAQ (reference sequence). V was pared by 7 bases and J by 4 bases, with 9 bases between. This CDR3 has 12 amino acids. DNA for the CDR3: TGTGCCAGCACCCAAACCTCAGATACGCAGTATTTT. Protein product: CASTQTSDTQYF.

The J gene is TRBJ2-7, the V gene TRBV5-5; D is possibly TRBD2 (6 bases). Per germline, CDR1 SGHKS and CDR2 YYEKEE (reference sequence). V shed 0 bases and J shed 2 bases, with 15 bases lying between them. The CDR3 has 16 amino acids. The CDR3 loop reads CASSLGVGGSPYEQYF. The CDR3 DNA sequence: TGTGCCAGCAGCTTGGGGGTTGGAGGGTCCCCCTACGAGCAGTACTTC.

This clonotype was counted between two and nine times. V and J are TRBV7-9 and TRBJ2-6, with 8 bases aligning to TRBD2. Germline CDR1 reads SEHNR; CDR2 reads FQNEAQ (reference sequence). The CDR3 extends over 21 amino acids. Trimming took 4 bases from V and 0 from J; bases not matched to a gene: 17. The CDR3 DNA sequence: TGTGCCAGCAGCTCCACTCGGACTAGCAGTTTAATCCACTCTGGGGCCAACGTCCTGACTTTC. Translating gives CASSSTRTSSLIHSGANVLTF.

The chain is built from TRBV4-1 and TRBJ2-2, with D perhaps given as TRBD1 or TRBD2 (5 bases each). Germline values: CDR1 MGHRA, CDR2 YSYEKL. There are 15 residues in the CDR3. Trimming removed 6 bases at V and 2 bases at J, with 13 bases between. This chain's CDR3 is CASRTSGANTGELFF. In nucleotides, the CDR3 is TGCGCCAGCAGGACTTCCGGGGCCAACACCGGGGAGCTGTTTTTT.

The chain is built from TRBV28 and TRBJ1-2, with 9 bases identical to TRBD1. V was pared by 4 bases and J by 3 bases, with 3 bases of the junction left unmatched. The CDR3 runs 14 residues. Germline V gene lookup returns CDR1 MDHEN and CDR2 SYDVKM. CDR3: CASSWRTGDYGYTF. The CDR3, as DNA: TGTGCCAGCAGTTGGCGGACAGGGGACTATGGCTACACCTTC.

CDR3 sequence reads: CASSHMVAQAGDNEQFF. Here the CDR3 DNA reads TGTGCCAGCAGCCACATGGTGGCCCAGGCAGGGGACAATGAGCAGTTCTTC. The chain couples TRBV7-3 to TRBJ2-1; maybe TRBD1 (6 bases). The CDR3 has 17 residues. Germline lookup yields CDR1 SGHTA and CDR2 FQGTGA. V was trimmed by 5 bases and J by 5 bases, leaving 22 bases between them.

This clonotype turned up a few times. This chain uses TRBV29-1 with TRBJ2-7, with 14 bases that match TRBD2. Germline trimming cut 8 bases from V and 3 bases from J; bases unmatched to any gene: 15. Per the germline V gene, CDR1 is SQVTM and CDR2 is ANQGSEA. The CDR3 has 17 amino acids. The CDR3 DNA reads TGCAGCCCGGGGGGGCAGGGACTAGCGGGAGACAACTACGAGCAGTACTTC. Translated, it gives CSPGGQGLAGDNYEQYF.